This section outlines one T cell receptor (beta chain) sequence together with its context. The germline V gene has CDR1 SNHLY and CDR2 FYNNEI. This CDR3 has 14 residues. The V and J ends lost 7 bases and 3 bases, in that order; junction bases with no gene match: 4. Source study methods: Amplification of reference gene primers provided the estimated nucleated cell counts. Generated by immunoSEQ multiplex PCR, the TCRdb table keeps only in-frame clones and is missing some. V, J and clone size were drawn from that table, and D and trimming were deduced from the DNA. The top ten hold about an eighth of the sample, which has 25,000 to 35,000 clones, around 80% seen once. These data belong to a study of blood T cell repertoires in COVID-19. Across the whole study: Some COVID-19 samples were acute and others convalescent; all came from the United States, Italy and Spain. Sources were T cells, B-cell-depleted T cells, or PBMCs; the material itself was cDNA or gDNA.

This clonotype originated in a human donor in a cohort sampled during active COVID-19. The specimen sequenced was peripheral blood. The rearrangement links TRBV2 to TRBJ1-5, with 9 bases identical to TRBD1. The CDR3: CASKRQGVNQPQHF. CDR3 coding DNA: TGTGCCAGCAAAAGACAGGGGGTCAATCAGCCCCAGCATTTT.